Listed below are T cell receptor beta chains from one sample, sequenced in a study of cytomegalovirus exposure and HLA in healthy donors. The assay was immunoSEQ multiplex PCR, and TCRdb's table has in-frame clones only and misses some. The table records roughly 120,000 clones, 77% of them present only once. What was sequenced was PBMCs. These receptors came from a man in his fifties or sixties in good health and CMV-seropositive. Each CDR3 is given with its conserved first and last residue. D genes are given only for firm matches. Not every row has a clone size; where given, it reads once, few, many or a size class.

V: TRBV7-8
D: .
length: 18
J: TRBJ1-2
size: .
DNA: TGTGCCAGCAGCTTAGCGCAAGAAGGGAGCGCCTCTAACTATGGCTACACCTTC
CDR3: CASSLAQEGSASNYGYTF

V: TRBV5-1
D: TRBD1
length: 16
J: TRBJ1-1
size: .
DNA: TGCGCCAGCAGCTTGGGGGGACAGGTGACTAAGACTGAAGCTTTCTTT
CDR3: CASSLGGQVTKTEAFF

V: TRBV19
D: TRBD1
length: 15
J: TRBJ2-5
size: few
DNA: TGTGCCAGTAGTGTTGGACAGGGGGCGAGAGAGACCCAGTACTTC
CDR3: CASSVGQGARETQYF

V: TRBV2
D: TRBD2
length: 15
J: TRBJ2-3
size: .
DNA: TGTGCCAGCATGGGGACTAGCGGGGGGGGAGATACGCAGTATTTT
CDR3: CASMGTSGGGDTQYF

V: TRBV5-6
D: TRBD2
length: 17
J: TRBJ2-7
size: .
DNA: TGTGCCAGCAGATTCAAAGGCTTCTCCAGCGGGAAGTACGAGCAGTACTTC
CDR3: CASRFKGFSSGKYEQYF

V: TRBV19
D: .
length: 15
J: TRBJ2-3
size: once
DNA: TGTGCCAGTAGTATGGAGGGCCTGAATCCAGATACGCAGTATTTT
CDR3: CASSMEGLNPDTQYF

V: TRBV12-5
D: TRBD2
length: 14
J: TRBJ2-1
size: once
DNA: TGTGCTAGTGGTTCGGGACTAGTTGATAATGAGCAGTTCTTC
CDR3: CASGSGLVDNEQFF

V: TRBV6-1
D: TRBD1
length: 18
J: TRBJ2-7
size: .
DNA: TGTGCCAGCAGTGCCTCCGGGACAGGGATCTTAAAAAGCTACGAGCAGTACTTC
CDR3: CASSASGTGILKSYEQYF

V: TRBV2
D: .
length: 13
J: TRBJ1-2
size: .
DNA: TGTGCCAGCAGTGTAGGGGGGGGGCATGGCTACACCTTC
CDR3: CASSVGGGHGYTF

V: TRBV28
D: .
length: 12
J: TRBJ2-7
size: .
DNA: TGTGCCAGCAGTTTATCTACCCACGAGCAGTACTTC
CDR3: CASSLSTHEQYF

V: TRBV7-9
D: TRBD2
length: 13
J: TRBJ2-5
size: .
DNA: TGTGCCGGGGGGGACTATTACCAAGAGACCCAGTACTTC
CDR3: CAGGDYYQETQYF

V: TRBV7-3
D: .
length: 13
J: TRBJ1-1
size: .
DNA: TGTGCCAGCAGCTTAAGCGGGGGGTTTGAAGCTTTCTTT
CDR3: CASSLSGGFEAFF

V: TRBV5-1
D: TRBD1
length: 17
J: TRBJ1-4
size: .
DNA: TGCGCCAGCAGCTTGGAGGGGACAGGGGCAATGGGAGAAAAACTGTTTTTT
CDR3: CASSLEGTGAMGEKLFF

V: TRBV14
D: .
length: 15
J: TRBJ1-4
size: .
DNA: TGTGCCAGCAGCCCTATTGCGGGGGTGGAAGAAAAACTGTTTTTT
CDR3: CASSPIAGVEEKLFF

V: TRBV19
D: .
length: 14
J: TRBJ2-3
size: .
DNA: TGTGCCAGTAGTATGACGGGATCCACAGATACGCAGTATTTT
CDR3: CASSMTGSTDTQYF

V: TRBV9
D: .
length: 14
J: TRBJ2-3
size: .
DNA: TGTGCCAGCAGCTCAAACCCCGGTACAGATACGCAGTATTTT
CDR3: CASSSNPGTDTQYF

V: TRBV5-6
D: TRBD1
length: 16
J: TRBJ2-2
size: once
DNA: TGTGCCAGCAGCTTGGCCGGGACAGCTATGACCGGGGAGCTGTTTTTT
CDR3: CASSLAGTAMTGELFF

V: TRBV5-1
D: .
length: 13
J: TRBJ2-5
size: .
DNA: TGCGCCAGCAGCTCCAGGGGAGGGGAGACCCAGTACTTC
CDR3: CASSSRGGETQYF

V: TRBV19
D: TRBD1
length: 15
J: TRBJ1-1
size: few
DNA: TGTGCCAGTACCGCATCCGGGACAGCGAACACTGAAGCTTTCTTT
CDR3: CASTASGTANTEAFF

V: TRBV6-1
D: .
length: 16
J: TRBJ1-1
size: .
DNA: TGTGCCAGCAGTGCCCGTTCGGGGGGCCTGAACACTGAAGCTTTCTTT
CDR3: CASSARSGGLNTEAFF

V: TRBV10-3
D: .
length: 13
J: TRBJ1-1
size: .
DNA: TGTGCCATCACTCAGGGGCTCAACACTGAAGCTTTCTTT
CDR3: CAITQGLNTEAFF

V: TRBV5-4
D: TRBD1
length: 12
J: TRBJ1-2
size: .
DNA: TGTGCCATCTGGACAGGGAACTATGGCTACACCTTC
CDR3: CAIWTGNYGYTF

V: TRBV28
D: .
length: 15
J: TRBJ1-1
size: .
DNA: TGTGCCAGCAGTTTATACACGTCGGGGAACACTGAAGCTTTCTTT
CDR3: CASSLYTSGNTEAFF

V: TRBV7-9
D: .
length: 13
J: TRBJ1-2
size: .
DNA: TGTGCCAGCAGCTTAGACCAGGGTGGAGGCTACACCTTC
CDR3: CASSLDQGGGYTF

V: TRBV15
D: .
length: 15
J: TRBJ2-3
size: .
DNA: TGTGCCACCTCACGAGACACCAACCCCACAGATACGCAGTATTTT
CDR3: CATSRDTNPTDTQYF

V: TRBV7-8
D: .
length: 14
J: TRBJ2-7
size: few
DNA: TGTGCCAGCAGCTTAGTAGAGCTCTCCTACGAGCAGTACTTC
CDR3: CASSLVELSYEQYF

V: TRBV7-7
D: .
length: 12
J: TRBJ2-2
size: .
DNA: TGTGCTAGCAGTCCGAGTACCGGGGAGCTGTTTTTT
CDR3: CASSPSTGELFF

V: TRBV19
D: TRBD1
length: 15
J: TRBJ2-1
size: .
DNA: TGTGCCAGTAGTATTGGGACAGTCTCCTACAATGAGCAGTTCTTC
CDR3: CASSIGTVSYNEQFF

V: TRBV19
D: .
length: 17
J: TRBJ2-1
size: .
DNA: TGTGCCAGTAGTATAGAGCAACCGGGACTTAACTACAATGAGCAGTTCTTC
CDR3: CASSIEQPGLNYNEQFF

V: TRBV15
D: .
length: 16
J: TRBJ1-2
size: .
DNA: TGTGCCACCAGCAGAGTATCAGAGGCCAGGGACTATGGCTACACCTTC
CDR3: CATSRVSEARDYGYTF

V: TRBV5-6
D: .
length: 14
J: TRBJ1-2
size: .
DNA: TGTGCCAGCAGCTCTACCGATCGGTACGATGGCTACACCTTC
CDR3: CASSSTDRYDGYTF

V: TRBV9
D: TRBD1
length: 14
J: TRBJ1-1
size: .
DNA: TGTGCCAGCAGCCAGGGGGACAGGGGGCTTAGGGCTTTCTTT
CDR3: CASSQGDRGLRAFF

V: TRBV5-1
D: TRBD1
length: 14
J: TRBJ1-6
size: .
DNA: TGCGCCAGCAGCTTAGGGACAGCCGATTCACCCCTCCACTTT
CDR3: CASSLGTADSPLHF

V: TRBV19
D: .
length: 15
J: TRBJ1-1
size: once
DNA: TGTGCCAGTACCCGTTACCTTCACGGGAACACTGAAGCTTTCTTT
CDR3: CASTRYLHGNTEAFF

V: TRBV7-3
D: .
length: 15
J: TRBJ1-3
size: .
DNA: TGTGCCAGCAGCTTAACAGGGGTCTCTGGAAACACCATATATTTT
CDR3: CASSLTGVSGNTIYF

V: TRBV7-9
D: .
length: 15
J: TRBJ2-2
size: few
DNA: TGTGCCAGCAGCTTAGGGGCTAGCGAGGCCGGGGAGCTGTTTTTT
CDR3: CASSLGASEAGELFF

V: TRBV5-5
D: .
length: 13
J: TRBJ2-2
size: .
DNA: TGTGCCAGCAGCTCCAGGGTTGGGGGGGAGCTGTTTTTT
CDR3: CASSSRVGGELFF

V: TRBV11-2
D: .
length: 15
J: TRBJ2-7
size: .
DNA: TGTGCCAGCAGCCCCCCCGACGGGAGCTCCTACGAGCAGTACTTC
CDR3: CASSPPDGSSYEQYF

V: TRBV11-3
D: TRBD1
length: 15
J: TRBJ2-5
size: .
DNA: TGTGCCAGCAGCTCTACCGGACAGGGGCAAGAGACCCAGTACTTC
CDR3: CASSSTGQGQETQYF

V: TRBV4-2
D: .
length: 13
J: TRBJ1-2
size: .
DNA: TGTGCCAGCAGAGATGACGGGGACTATGGCTACACCTTC
CDR3: CASRDDGDYGYTF

V: TRBV6-5
D: .
length: 12
J: TRBJ1-1
size: .
DNA: TGTGCCAGCAGCTCCGTTGAGGGAAGGGCTTTCTTT
CDR3: CASSSVEGRAFF

V: TRBV19
D: .
length: 13
J: TRBJ1-2
size: .
DNA: TGTGCCAGTAGTATACGTTTAAACTATGGCTACACCTTC
CDR3: CASSIRLNYGYTF

V: TRBV4-1
D: .
length: 10
J: TRBJ2-2
size: .
DNA: TGCGCCAGCAGCCCTCCCGAGGGGTTTTTT
CDR3: CASSPPEGFF

V: TRBV4-2
D: TRBD2
length: 17
J: TRBJ2-1
size: few
DNA: TGTGCCAGCAGTAAAGAGGGTGGCGGGAGAGTCTACAATGAGCAGTTCTTC
CDR3: CASSKEGGGRVYNEQFF

V: TRBV11-2
D: TRBD2
length: 16
J: TRBJ2-5
size: .
DNA: TGTGCCAGCAGCCCCGAGATGTTAGCGGGAGGAGAGACCCAGTACTTC
CDR3: CASSPEMLAGGETQYF

V: TRBV7-9
D: TRBD1
length: 15
J: TRBJ1-2
size: .
DNA: TGTGCCAGCAGCTTAGGAGGGACAGAGCCATTTGGCTACACCTTC
CDR3: CASSLGGTEPFGYTF

V: TRBV5-1
D: TRBD2
length: 15
J: TRBJ2-5
size: few
DNA: TGCGCCAGCAGCTTGGCGGCGGGGGGACAAGAGACCCAGTACTTC
CDR3: CASSLAAGGQETQYF

V: TRBV4-1
D: TRBD2
length: 16
J: TRBJ2-5
size: .
DNA: TGCGCCAGCAGCCAAGGGGCGGGGGGGCAACAAGAGACCCAGTACTTC
CDR3: CASSQGAGGQQETQYF

V: TRBV6-6
D: .
length: 14
J: TRBJ1-2
size: .
DNA: TGTGCCAGCAGTCCAGGGGCCAGTATCATCGGCTACACCTTC
CDR3: CASSPGASIIGYTF

V: TRBV29-1
D: .
length: 12
J: TRBJ1-5
size: .
DNA: TGCAGCGTTGGATGGGGGGACCAGCCCCAGCATTTT
CDR3: CSVGWGDQPQHF

V: TRBV11-2
D: .
length: 13
J: TRBJ2-7
size: few
DNA: TGTGCCAGCAGCTCCACTTGGAGGGGCGAGCAGTACTTC
CDR3: CASSSTWRGEQYF

V: TRBV27
D: .
length: 14
J: TRBJ2-1
size: .
DNA: TGTGCCAGCAGCCCTAGCGCCGCGTCATATGAGCAGTTCTTC
CDR3: CASSPSAASYEQFF

V: TRBV2
D: .
length: 15
J: TRBJ2-2
size: .
DNA: TGTGCCACCACCAGGGACACGGTCAACACCGGGGAGCTGTTTTTT
CDR3: CATTRDTVNTGELFF

V: TRBV4-1
D: TRBD1
length: 16
J: TRBJ1-2
size: .
DNA: TGCGCCAGCAGCCAAGAAGGGACAGGGGAGGTCTATGGCTACACCTTC
CDR3: CASSQEGTGEVYGYTF

V: TRBV5-4
D: .
length: 15
J: TRBJ1-5
size: .
DNA: TGTGCCAGCAGCTTGGATGGGGGCAGCAATCAGCCCCAGCATTTT
CDR3: CASSLDGGSNQPQHF

V: TRBV12-5
D: .
length: 14
J: TRBJ1-1
size: .
DNA: TGTGCTAGTGGTTTGGGCCAACTAAACACTGAAGCTTTCTTT
CDR3: CASGLGQLNTEAFF

V: TRBV18
D: .
length: 15
J: TRBJ2-2
size: .
DNA: TGTGCCAGCTCACTCGACACACTCAACACCGGGGAGCTGTTTTTT
CDR3: CASSLDTLNTGELFF

V: TRBV6-5
D: .
length: 15
J: TRBJ2-7
size: .
DNA: TGTGCCAGCAGTCCCTTTCGTCCGGGTCAATACGAGCAGTACTTC
CDR3: CASSPFRPGQYEQYF

V: TRBV18
D: .
length: 15
J: TRBJ1-1
size: .
DNA: TGTGCCAGCTCAGGTTATACAGGGCCCAACGCTGAAGCTTTCTTT
CDR3: CASSGYTGPNAEAFF

V: TRBV5-6
D: TRBD1
length: 18
J: TRBJ1-3
size: .
DNA: TGTGCCAGCAGCTTGAGACAACGACAGGGGAAGGCTGGAAACACCATATATTTT
CDR3: CASSLRQRQGKAGNTIYF